Shown below are 11 T cell receptor beta chains from a single sample sequenced in a study of beta chain features in type 1 diabetes. For these receptors, no antigen is known. Notes on the study in general: TCRB CDR3 length was moderately but significantly reduced in all four CD4+ subsets of Type 1 diabetes patients.

Reverse transcribing all isolated RNA meant expressed TCRB transcripts were sequenced. Data came from immunoSEQ multiplex PCR; TCRdb stores just in-frame clones and leaves some out. The table has under 250,000 clones, about 15% seen once. Sequencing input: naive CD4+ T cells from blood. The receptors shown here come from a man aged 25-45 years with type 1 diabetes.

The V and J genes are TRBV19 and TRBJ2-1; 9 bases are a match to TRBD1. CDR1 is LNHDA and CDR2 is SQIVND in the germline V gene (reference sequence). This CDR3 is built from 15 residues. V was pared by 7 bases and J by 4 bases, with 8 bases of the junction left unmatched. Here the CDR3 DNA reads TGTGCCAGTACCGACGGGACAGGGTTGTACAATGAGCAGTTCTTC. Protein sequence: CASTDGTGLYNEQFF.

The genes are TRBV7-7 and TRBJ2-7, with 7 bases aligning to TRBD1. V lost 3 bases, J lost 7 bases, and 3 bases stayed unmatched. Germline CDR1 SSHAT, CDR2 FNYEAQ (reference sequence). The CDR3 length is 12 residues. The CDR3 loop is CASSFSGGEQYF. The CDR3 nucleotides are TGTGCCAGCAGCTTTTCAGGGGGTGAGCAGTACTTC.

This clone has only a few counts. V usage is TRBV7-2 and J usage is TRBJ2-5; 11 bases map to TRBD1. This CDR3 has 16 residues. The germline CDR1 and CDR2 sequences are SGHTA and FQGNSA. The V gene end was trimmed by 5 bases and the J gene end by 5 bases; junction bases not matched to a gene: 10. The CDR3 nucleotides read TGTGCCAGCAGCCCCGTGGACAGGGGGCGTTGGGAGACCCAGTACTTC. Amino acids: CASSPVDRGRWETQYF.

This clone appeared a few times. The V call is TRBV2, the J call TRBJ2-1, with 10 bases matching TRBD2. The CDR3 runs to 15 residues. The germline V gene has CDR1 SNHLY and CDR2 FYNNEI. V dropped 6 bases and J dropped 5; count of bases not matched to a gene: 7. Here the CDR3 DNA reads TGTGCCAGCAGAGTAGCGGGGGGAACTAACAATGAGCAGTTCTTC. It encodes CASRVAGGTNNEQFF.

The J gene is TRBJ2-5, the V gene TRBV2; perhaps TRBD1 as D (5 bases). The germline V gene has CDR1 SNHLY and CDR2 FYNNEI. This CDR3 is 13 amino acids long. V was shortened by 11 bases and J by 1 base, with 14 bases between the two germline ends. This chain's CDR3 is CALLEDSQETQYF. The DNA of the CDR3 is TGTGCCCTCCTTGAAGACAGCCAAGAGACCCAGTACTTC.

This clone turned up a few times. CDR3 protein: CASSLAGDVGDEQFF. CDR3 coding DNA: TGTGCCAGCAGCTTGGCGGGGGATGTCGGCGATGAGCAGTTCTTC. The chain links TRBV5-4 to TRBJ2-1; possible D gene TRBD2, 6 bases. Germline V gives CDR1 SGHNT, CDR2 YYREEE (reference sequence). Trimming shortened V by 0 bases and J by 8 bases, and 15 bases separated the two germline ends. The CDR3 sequence is 15 residues long.

This clone was detected a few times. This chain connects TRBV5-1 to TRBJ2-6; D is unclear. This CDR3 spans 16 amino acids. In germline, CDR1 is SGHRS, CDR2 YFSETQ. The V end was cut by 0 bases, the J end by 1 base, with 8 bases between. The CDR3 DNA sequence: TGCGCCAGCAGCTTGGACAGAGAATCTGGGGCCAACGTCCTGACTTTC. It encodes CASSLDRESGANVLTF.

This clone was counted only a few times. J is TRBJ1-2 and V is TRBV29-1, with 12 positions matching TRBD1. Per the germline V gene, CDR1 is SQVTM and CDR2 is ANQGSEA. After removal of 2 bases from V and 7 bases from J, the junction contained 5 bases not matched to a gene. This CDR3 is 14 amino acids long. This CDR3 reads CSVELGQGAGGYTF. The CDR3 DNA sequence: TGCAGCGTTGAATTGGGACAGGGGGCGGGTGGCTACACCTTC.

V is TRBV19 and J is TRBJ1-5, with TRBD1 matching over 9 bases. The V segment lost 4 bases and the J segment 2 bases; nucleotides outside the gene matches: 3. The CDR3 runs to 15 residues. Germline V CDR1 and CDR2: LNHDA, SQIVND (reference sequence). The DNA of the CDR3 is TGTGCCAGTAGTACACAGGGGGCGCGCAATCAGCCCCAGCATTTT. This sequence encodes CASSTQGARNQPQHF.

This clone has only a few counts. The rearrangement uses TRBV30 and TRBJ2-7; no reliable D call. The CDR3 sequence is 14 residues long. CDR1 is GTSNPN, CDR2 SVGIG, per germline (reference sequence). Trimming left V 0 bases short and J 6 bases short, with 15 bases between. CDR3 protein: CAWSVLSARSEQYF. CDR3 nucleotide sequence: TGTGCCTGGAGTGTATTATCCGCCCGCAGCGAGCAGTACTTC.

The chain uses TRBV6-6 and TRBJ1-1, with D uncertain. CDR3 length equals 13 residues. Germline assignment: CDR1 MNHNY and CDR2 SVGAGI (reference sequence). The V gene lost 2 bases and the J gene lost 5 bases, with 9 bases spanning the gap. The CDR3 protein is CASSYLVETEAFF. The CDR3 bases are TGTGCCAGCAGTTACCTGGTGGAGACTGAAGCTTTCTTT.